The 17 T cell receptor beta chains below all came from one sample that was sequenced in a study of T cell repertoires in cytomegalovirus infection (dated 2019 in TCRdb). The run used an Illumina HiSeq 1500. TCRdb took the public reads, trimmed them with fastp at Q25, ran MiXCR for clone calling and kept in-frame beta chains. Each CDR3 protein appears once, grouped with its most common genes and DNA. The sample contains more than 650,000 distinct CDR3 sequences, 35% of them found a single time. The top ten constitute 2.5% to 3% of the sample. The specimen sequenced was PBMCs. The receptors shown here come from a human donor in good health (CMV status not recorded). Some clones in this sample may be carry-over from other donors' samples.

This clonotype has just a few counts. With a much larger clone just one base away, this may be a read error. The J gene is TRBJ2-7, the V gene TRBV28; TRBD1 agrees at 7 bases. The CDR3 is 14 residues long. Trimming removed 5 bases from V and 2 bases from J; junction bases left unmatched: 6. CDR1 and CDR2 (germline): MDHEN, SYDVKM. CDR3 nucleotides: TGTGCCAGCAGTACCGACAGGGTTCCCTACGAGCAGTACTTC. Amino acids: CASSTDRVPYEQYF.

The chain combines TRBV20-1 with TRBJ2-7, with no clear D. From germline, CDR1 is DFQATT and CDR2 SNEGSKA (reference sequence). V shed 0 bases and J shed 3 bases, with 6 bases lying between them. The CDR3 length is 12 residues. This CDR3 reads CSARDGGYEQYF. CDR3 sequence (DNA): TGCAGTGCTAGAGACGGCGGCTACGAGCAGTACTTC.

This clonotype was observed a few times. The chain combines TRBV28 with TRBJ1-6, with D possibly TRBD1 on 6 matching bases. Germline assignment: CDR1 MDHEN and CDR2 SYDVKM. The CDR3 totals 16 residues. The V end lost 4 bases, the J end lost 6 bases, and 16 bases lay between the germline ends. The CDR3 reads CASSSHVYRANSPLHF. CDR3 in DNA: TGTGCCAGCAGTTCTCACGTATACAGGGCTAATTCACCCCTCCACTTT.

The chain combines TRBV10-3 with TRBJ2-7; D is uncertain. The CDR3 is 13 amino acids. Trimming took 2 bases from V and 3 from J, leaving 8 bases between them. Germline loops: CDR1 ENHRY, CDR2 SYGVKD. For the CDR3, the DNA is TGTGCCATCAGTGAGCCCAATTACTACGAGCAGTACTTC. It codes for CAISEPNYYEQYF.

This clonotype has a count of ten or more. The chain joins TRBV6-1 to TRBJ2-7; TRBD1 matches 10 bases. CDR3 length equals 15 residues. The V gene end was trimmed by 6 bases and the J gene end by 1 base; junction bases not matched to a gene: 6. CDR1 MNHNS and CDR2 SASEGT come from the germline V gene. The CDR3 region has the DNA TGTGCCAGCAGAAGAGGACAGGGGGGATCCTACGAGCAGTACTTC. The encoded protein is CASRRGQGGSYEQYF.

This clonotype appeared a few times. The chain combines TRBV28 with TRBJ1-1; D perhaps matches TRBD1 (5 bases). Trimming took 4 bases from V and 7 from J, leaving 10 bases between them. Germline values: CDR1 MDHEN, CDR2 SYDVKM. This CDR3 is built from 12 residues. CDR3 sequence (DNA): TGTGCCAGCAGTTCGACAGATGATGAAGCTTTCTTT. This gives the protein CASSSTDDEAFF.

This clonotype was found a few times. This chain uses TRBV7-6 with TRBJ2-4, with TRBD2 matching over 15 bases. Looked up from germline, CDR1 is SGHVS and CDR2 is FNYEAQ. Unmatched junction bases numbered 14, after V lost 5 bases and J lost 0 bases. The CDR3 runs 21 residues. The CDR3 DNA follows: TGTGCCAGCAGCCCCTCAACCGGACTAGCGGGGGGGCAGGTAGCCAAAAACATTCAGTACTTC. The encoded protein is CASSPSTGLAGGQVAKNIQYF.

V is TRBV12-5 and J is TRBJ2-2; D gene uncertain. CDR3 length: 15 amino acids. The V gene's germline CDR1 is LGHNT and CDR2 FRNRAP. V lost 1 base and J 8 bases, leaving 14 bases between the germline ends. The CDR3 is CASGLGQTEWGELFF. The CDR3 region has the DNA TGTGCTAGTGGTTTGGGTCAAACCGAATGGGGGGAGCTGTTTTTT.

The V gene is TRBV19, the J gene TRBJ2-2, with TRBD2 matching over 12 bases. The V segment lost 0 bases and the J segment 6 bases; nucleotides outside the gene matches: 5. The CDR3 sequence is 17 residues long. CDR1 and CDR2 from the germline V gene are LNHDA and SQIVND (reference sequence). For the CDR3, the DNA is TGTGCCAGTAGTATAGATAGACTAGCGGGGGTGTCCGGGGAGCTGTTTTTT. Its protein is CASSIDRLAGVSGELFF.

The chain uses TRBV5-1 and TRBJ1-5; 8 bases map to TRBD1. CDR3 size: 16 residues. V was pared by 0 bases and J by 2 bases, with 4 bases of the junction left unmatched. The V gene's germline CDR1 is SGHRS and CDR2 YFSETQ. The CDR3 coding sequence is TGCGCCAGCAGCTTGGGGACAGGGTCGGGCAATCAGCCCCAGCATTTT. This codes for CASSLGTGSGNQPQHF.

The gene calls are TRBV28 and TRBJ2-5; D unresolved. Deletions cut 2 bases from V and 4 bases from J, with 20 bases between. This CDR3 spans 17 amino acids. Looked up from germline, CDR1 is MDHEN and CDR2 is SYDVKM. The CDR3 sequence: CASSLLRPWLRGETQYF. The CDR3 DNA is TGTGCCAGCAGTTTACTCCGCCCCTGGTTGAGAGGAGAGACCCAGTACTTC.

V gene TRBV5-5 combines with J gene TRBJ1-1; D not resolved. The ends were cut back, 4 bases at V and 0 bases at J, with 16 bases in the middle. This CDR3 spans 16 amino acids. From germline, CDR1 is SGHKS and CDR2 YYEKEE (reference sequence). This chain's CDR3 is CASSLWTNPMNTEAFF. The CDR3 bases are TGTGCCAGCAGCCTGTGGACGAACCCAATGAACACTGAAGCTTTCTTT.

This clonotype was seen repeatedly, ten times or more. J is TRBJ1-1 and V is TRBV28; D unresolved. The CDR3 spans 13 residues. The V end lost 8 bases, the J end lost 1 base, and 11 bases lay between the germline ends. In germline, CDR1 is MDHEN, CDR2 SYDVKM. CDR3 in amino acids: CASQTRENTEAFF. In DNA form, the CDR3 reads TGTGCCAGCCAAACTAGAGAGAACACTGAAGCTTTCTTT.

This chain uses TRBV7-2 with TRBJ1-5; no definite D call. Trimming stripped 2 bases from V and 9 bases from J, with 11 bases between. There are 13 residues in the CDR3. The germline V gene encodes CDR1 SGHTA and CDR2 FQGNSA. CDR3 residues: CASSLNSFGPQHF. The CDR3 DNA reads TGTGCCAGCAGCTTAAATAGTTTTGGGCCCCAGCATTTT.

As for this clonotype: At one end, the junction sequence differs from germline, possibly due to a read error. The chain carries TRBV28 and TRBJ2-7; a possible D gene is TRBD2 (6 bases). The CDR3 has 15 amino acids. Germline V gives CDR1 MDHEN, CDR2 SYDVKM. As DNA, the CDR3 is TGTGCCGGCAGTCTGCCCACCCCCGGCGGGGACGAGCAGTACTTC. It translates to CAGSLPTPGGDEQYF.

The CDR3 loop is CASSLRTSGGPYTGELFF. The DNA of the CDR3 is TGTGCCAGCAGCTTAAGGACTAGCGGGGGGCCGTATACCGGGGAGCTGTTTTTT. The V gene is TRBV7-3, the J gene TRBJ2-2; TRBD2 agrees at 14 bases. V was pared by 1 base and J by 5 bases, with 6 bases of the junction left unmatched. From germline, CDR1 is SGHTA and CDR2 FQGTGA. This CDR3 is built from 18 residues.

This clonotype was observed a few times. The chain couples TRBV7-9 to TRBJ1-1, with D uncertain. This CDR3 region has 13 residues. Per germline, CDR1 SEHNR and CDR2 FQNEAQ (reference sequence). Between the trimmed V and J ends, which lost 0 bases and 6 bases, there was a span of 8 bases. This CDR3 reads CASSLAGEAEAFF. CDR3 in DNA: TGTGCCAGCAGCTTAGCCGGGGAGGCTGAAGCTTTCTTT.